The 22 T cell receptor beta chains below come from one sample, sequenced in a study of T-cell reconstitution after alpha-beta-depleted transplantation in children (dated by TCRdb to about 2016). Receptor amplification or capture employed PCR. The instrument given in TCRdb is Illumina HiSeq 2500. TCR libraries were prepared with molecular barcoding, using unique molecular identifiers to normalize TCRbeta repertoire quantification. TCRdb reprocessing: public reads trimmed at Q25 with fastp, clones called with MiXCR, in-frame beta chains kept. When rows share a CDR3 protein, they turn into one entry using the most common DNA and genes. This sample gives about 200,000 distinct CDR3 sequences in total; approximately 6.3% of them show up just once. The ten largest clonotypes hold about 5.9% of the sample. This specimen's treatment or condition label, per the study, means: allogeneic hematopoietic cell transplantation with graft depleted of TCRalphabeta T cells and CD19 B cells.

This specimen was PBMCs, taken before TCRalphabeta/CD19-depleted stem cell transplant. The receptor source for this set is a boy younger than 10 with acute lymphoblastic leukemia, due to receive a stem cell transplant.

This clonotype showed up many times. Here the CDR3 reads CASSPSPGGLTEAFF. The DNA for the CDR3 is TGTGCCAGCAGTCCCAGCCCCGGGGGGCTCACTGAAGCTTTCTTT. This chain connects TRBV12-3 or TRBV12-4 to TRBJ1-1, with a tentative D call TRBD1 (6 bases). The V gene lost 5 bases and the J gene lost 4 bases, with 17 bases spanning the gap. This CDR3 spans 15 amino acids.

This clonotype was recorded many times. CDR3 sequence: CASSLDPGQETQYF. The CDR3 nucleotides read TGCGCCAGCAGCTTGGATCCAGGGCAAGAGACCCAGTACTTC. This chain links TRBV5-1 with TRBJ2-5; a possible D gene is TRBD1 (5 bases). Trimming shortened V by 0 bases and J by 2 bases, and 8 bases separated the two germline ends. The CDR3 is 14 residues long. CDR1 is SGHRS, CDR2 YFSETQ, per germline.

This clonotype came up a few times. The rearrangement links TRBV6-1 to TRBJ2-2; TRBD2 matches at 11 bases. The CDR3 covers 16 residues. Germline V lookup: CDR1 MNHNS, CDR2 SASEGT. Losses at the gene ends were 6 bases for V and 8 bases for J; bases not matched to a gene: 11. The CDR3 protein is CASSRLTSGVKGELFF. In nucleotides, the CDR3 is TGTGCCAGCAGCCGGTTGACTAGCGGGGTTAAGGGGGAGCTGTTTTTT.

This clonotype was counted at least ten times. The genes are TRBV28 and TRBJ2-1; a possible D gene is TRBD2 (6 bases). The V gene lost 8 bases and the J gene lost 4 bases, with 12 bases spanning the gap. The CDR3 length is 13 residues. CDR1 MDHEN and CDR2 SYDVKM come from the germline V gene. The CDR3 is CASGRGRYNEQFF. In DNA, the CDR3 is TGTGCCAGCGGACGAGGGAGGTACAATGAGCAGTTCTTC.

The chain links TRBV3-1 to TRBJ2-3; 9 bases line up with TRBD2. Germline lookup yields CDR1 LGHDT and CDR2 YNNKEL (reference sequence). The CDR3 is 17 amino acids. V was pared by 0 bases and J by 5 bases, with 9 bases of the junction left unmatched. The CDR3 nucleotides read TGTGCCAGCAGCCAAGATGGGGCGGGAGGGTCGATAGATACGCAGTATTTT. Its translation: CASSQDGAGGSIDTQYF.

This rearrangement joins TRBV12-3 or TRBV12-4 to TRBJ2-2; tentative D call: TRBD1 (6 bases). V was cut by 8 bases and J by 2 bases, with 12 bases left in between. There are 14 residues in the CDR3. The CDR3 loop is CASSGQANTGELFF. The DNA for the CDR3 is TGTGCCAGCTCGGGACAAGCCAACACCGGGGAGCTGTTTTTT.

This clonotype was counted many times. This sequence joins TRBV3-1 and TRBJ2-5; D remains unclear. This CDR3 contains 14 residues. Trimming left V 7 bases short and J 2 bases short, with 14 bases between. Germline V lookup: CDR1 LGHDT, CDR2 YNNKEL (reference sequence). The CDR3 loop reads CASTSHELQETQYF. Here the CDR3 DNA reads TGTGCCAGCACGAGCCATGAGTTACAAGAGACCCAGTACTTC.

The chain uses TRBV20-1 and TRBJ1-5; perhaps TRBD1 as D (6 bases). The CDR3 runs to 13 residues. Between the trimmed V and J ends, which lost 6 bases and 1 base, there was a span of 10 bases. CDR1 is DFQATT, CDR2 SNEGSKA, per germline (reference sequence). This CDR3 reads CSADRGSNQPQHF. The CDR3 region has the DNA TGCAGTGCGGATAGGGGGAGCAATCAGCCCCAGCATTTT.

This clonotype was detected many times. V is TRBV7-9 and J is TRBJ2-1; D might be TRBD1 (5 bases). The germline V gene encodes CDR1 SEHNR and CDR2 FQNEAQ (reference sequence). Between the trimmed V and J ends, which lost 0 bases and 5 bases, there was a span of 17 bases. The CDR3 has 17 amino acids. The CDR3 nucleotides read TGTGCCAGCAGCTTAGCGTCAGTTTCAAGGGGTAACAATGAGCAGTTCTTC. The encoded protein is CASSLASVSRGNNEQFF.

This chain uses TRBV6-1 with TRBJ2-5; 10 bases match TRBD1. The CDR3 has 14 residues. Germline assignment: CDR1 MNHNS and CDR2 SASEGT. Germline trimming cut 4 bases from V and 5 bases from J; bases unmatched to any gene: 4. As DNA, the CDR3 is TGTGCCAGCAGTGGAGACAGGGGGCGGGAGACCCAGTACTTC. Protein: CASSGDRGRETQYF.

This clonotype came up many times. The chain combines TRBV20-1 with TRBJ2-2; D might be TRBD1 (7 bases). Trimming took off 3 bases at V and 3 bases at J, with 14 bases between the two ends. The CDR3 runs to 15 residues. The germline gives CDR1 DFQATT, CDR2 SNEGSKA (reference sequence). The CDR3 reads CSASPTGRHTGELFF. The CDR3 coding sequence is TGCAGTGCTAGCCCGACAGGGAGGCACACCGGGGAGCTGTTTTTT.

The chain combines TRBV6-2 or TRBV6-3 with TRBJ1-1; D is possibly TRBD1 (6 bases). The CDR3 extends over 14 amino acids. The V gene lost 8 bases and the J gene lost 1 base, with 14 bases spanning the gap. The V gene's germline CDR1 is MNHEY and CDR2 SVGEGT. In DNA, the CDR3 is TGTGCCAGCTGCCGGGGGGCCTCGAACACTGAAGCTTTCTTT. This gives the protein CASCRGASNTEAFF.

For this clonotype: Germline and junction disagree at one end, which may indicate a read error. The V and J genes are TRBV5-6 and TRBJ1-2; possibly TRBD1 for D (6 bases). The V gene's germline CDR1 is SGHDT and CDR2 YYEEEE. The CDR3 spans 12 residues. This chain's CDR3 is CASSLPGQPGNF. As DNA, the CDR3 is TGTGCCAGCAGCTTGCCAGGACAGCCGGGCAATTTC.

This clonotype has ten or more counts. A read error may account for a junction end that differs from germline. V and J are TRBV29-1 and TRBJ1-1, with D possibly being TRBD1 (5 bases). From germline, CDR1 is SQVTM and CDR2 ANQGSEA. CDR3 length: 12 residues. This CDR3 reads CSGEGQGSEAFF. The CDR3 DNA reads TGCAGCGGTGAAGGCCAGGGCTCCGAAGCTTTCTTT. The variable domain in full, with the rest retrieved from reference TRBV29-1 and TRBJ1-1, is SAVISQKPSRDICQRGTSLTIQCQVDSQVTMMFWYRQQPGQSLTLIATANQGSEATYESGFVIDKFPISRPNLTFSTLTVSNMSPEDSSIYLCSGEGQGSEAFFGQGTRLTVV.

This clonotype was seen many times. CDR3 DNA: TGCAGCGTCGAGCTTGGACATGGGGTGGGTGAAAAACTGTTTTTT. Translation gives CSVELGHGVGEKLFF. The chain couples TRBV29-1 to TRBJ1-4, with a possible D match to TRBD1 (5 bases). Germline loops: CDR1 SQVTM, CDR2 ANQGSEA. This CDR3 has 15 amino acids. Trimming took off 6 bases at V and 7 bases at J, with 21 bases between the two ends.

Many counts were recorded for this clonotype. This chain joins TRBV28 and TRBJ1-1; the D gene is possibly TRBD1 (6 bases). This CDR3 is built from 14 residues. The germline V gene encodes CDR1 MDHEN and CDR2 SYDVKM. The V gene lost 5 bases and the J gene lost 7 bases, with 17 bases spanning the gap. CDR3 DNA: TGTGCCAGCAGTCTTCCAGGGGCCGTACTTGAAGCTTTCTTT. This translates into CASSLPGAVLEAFF.

In this sample, this clonotype turned up many times. The V gene is TRBV6-2 or TRBV6-3, the J gene TRBJ2-2, with D unresolved. This CDR3 has 15 residues. The V end lost 0 bases, the J end lost 2 bases, and 7 bases lay between the germline ends. Germline loops: CDR1 MNHEY, CDR2 SVGEGT. The CDR3 loop is CASSYSPANTGELFF. DNA for the CDR3: TGTGCCAGCAGTTACTCACCAGCTAACACCGGGGAGCTGTTTTTT.

This clonotype was detected many times. The V call is TRBV7-6, the J call TRBJ2-4, with D tentatively TRBD1 or TRBD2 (5 bases each). The CDR3 is made up of 14 amino acids. V lost 5 bases, J lost 9 bases, and 17 bases lay in between. In germline, CDR1 is SGHVS, CDR2 FNYEAQ. CDR3: CASSLSSNGGIQYF. CDR3 DNA: TGTGCCAGCAGCCTGTCCAGTAATGGGGGCATTCAGTACTTC.

The chain employs TRBV29-1 and TRBJ1-2; D remains unclear. Trimming pared 0 bases from V and 0 bases from J, leaving 5 bases between. CDR1 and CDR2 from the germline V gene are SQVTM and ANQGSEA. This CDR3 contains 13 residues. CDR3: CSVEDPANYGYTF. In nucleotides, the CDR3 is TGCAGCGTTGAAGATCCAGCTAACTATGGCTACACCTTC.

This clonotype showed up many times. The chain employs TRBV28 and TRBJ1-4, with D perhaps TRBD1 (5 bases). The CDR3 contains 14 residues. Trimming removed 5 bases at V and 5 bases at J, with 12 bases between. Germline loops: CDR1 MDHEN, CDR2 SYDVKM. In nucleotides, the CDR3 is TGTGCCAGCAGTACCGGGACGGAAAATGAAAAACTGTTTTTT. As protein: CASSTGTENEKLFF.

This clonotype came up a few times. The rearrangement joins TRBV28 to TRBJ2-2, with D perhaps matching TRBD2 (7 bases). V gave up 7 bases and J gave up 7 bases, with 13 bases separating them. CDR1 is MDHEN and CDR2 is SYDVKM in the germline V gene. The length of the CDR3 is 13 residues. The CDR3 DNA follows: TGTGCCAGCAATAACAGGGAGGGCGGGGAGCTGTTTTTT. This gives the protein CASNNREGGELFF.

This chain links TRBV6-5 with TRBJ1-5; D perhaps matches TRBD1 (6 bases). The CDR3 is made up of 13 amino acids. V was trimmed by 5 bases and J by 1 base, leaving 6 bases between them. Germline V gene lookup returns CDR1 MNHEY and CDR2 SVGAGI. CDR3 in amino acids: CASSQGSNQPQHF. CDR3 sequence (DNA): TGTGCCAGCAGTCAGGGGAGCAATCAGCCCCAGCATTTT.